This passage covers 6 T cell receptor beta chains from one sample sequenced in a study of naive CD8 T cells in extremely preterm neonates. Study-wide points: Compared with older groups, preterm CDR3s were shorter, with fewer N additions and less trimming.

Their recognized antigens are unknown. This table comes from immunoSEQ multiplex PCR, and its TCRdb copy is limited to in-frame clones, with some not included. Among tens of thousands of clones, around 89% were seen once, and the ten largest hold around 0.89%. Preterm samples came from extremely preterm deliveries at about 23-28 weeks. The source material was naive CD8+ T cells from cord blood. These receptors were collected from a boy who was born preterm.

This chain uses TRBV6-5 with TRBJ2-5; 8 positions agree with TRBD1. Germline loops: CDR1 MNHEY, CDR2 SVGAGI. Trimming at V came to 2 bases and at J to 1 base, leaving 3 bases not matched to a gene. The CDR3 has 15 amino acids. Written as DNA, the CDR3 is TGTGCCAGCAGTTACCCTACAGGGGGCCAAGAGACCCAGTACTTC. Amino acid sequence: CASSYPTGGQETQYF.

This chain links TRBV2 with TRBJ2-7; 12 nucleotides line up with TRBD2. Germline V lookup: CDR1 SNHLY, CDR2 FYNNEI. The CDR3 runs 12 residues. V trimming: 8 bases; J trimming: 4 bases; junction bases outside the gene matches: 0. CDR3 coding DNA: TGTGCCAGCGGACTAGCGGGGTACGAGCAGTACTTC. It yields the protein CASGLAGYEQYF.

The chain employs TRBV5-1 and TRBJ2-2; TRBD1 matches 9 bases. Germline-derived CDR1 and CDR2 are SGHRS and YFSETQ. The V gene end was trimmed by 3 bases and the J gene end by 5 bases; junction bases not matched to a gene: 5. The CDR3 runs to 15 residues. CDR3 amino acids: CASSSDRGGTGELFF. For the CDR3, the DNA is TGCGCCAGCAGCTCGGACAGGGGCGGGACCGGGGAGCTGTTTTTT. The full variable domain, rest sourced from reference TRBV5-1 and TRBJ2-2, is KAGVTQTPRYLIKTRGQQVTLSCSPISGHRSVSWYQQTPGQGLQFLFEYFSETQRNKGNFPGRFSGRQFSNSRSEMNVSTLELGDSALYLCASSSDRGGTGELFFGEGSRLTVL.

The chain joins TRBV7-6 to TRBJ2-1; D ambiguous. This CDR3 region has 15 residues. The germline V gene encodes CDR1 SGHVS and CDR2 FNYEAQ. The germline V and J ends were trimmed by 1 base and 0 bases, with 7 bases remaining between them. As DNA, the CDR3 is TGTGCCAGCAGCTTAGAGGTTAGCTCCTACAATGAGCAGTTCTTC. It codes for CASSLEVSSYNEQFF.

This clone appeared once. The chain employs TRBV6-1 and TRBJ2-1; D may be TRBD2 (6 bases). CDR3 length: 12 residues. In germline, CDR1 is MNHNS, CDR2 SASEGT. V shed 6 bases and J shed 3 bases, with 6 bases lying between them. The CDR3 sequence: CASRTSYNEQFF. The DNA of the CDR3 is TGTGCCAGCAGGACTAGCTACAATGAGCAGTTCTTC.

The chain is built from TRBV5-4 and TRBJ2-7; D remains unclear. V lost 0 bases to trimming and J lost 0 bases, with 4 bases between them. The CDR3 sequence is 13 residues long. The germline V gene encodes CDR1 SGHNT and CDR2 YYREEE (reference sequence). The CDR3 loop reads CASSLAGSYEQYF. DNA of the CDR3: TGTGCCAGCAGCTTGGCAGGCTCCTACGAGCAGTACTTC.